Listed below are T cell receptor beta chains from one sample, sequenced in a study of shared clonotypes between healthy human individuals. Here immunoSEQ multiplex PCR was the method, and the copy in TCRdb shows in-frame clones only, minus some. Of 550,000 to 600,000 clones listed, 95% to 98% are singletons. The sample consisted of naive CD8+ T cells sorted from blood. Receptor source: a man aged 25-45 years in good health. CDR3s include the opening cysteine and the closing phenylalanine or tryptophan. A D gene is named only where the DNA matches it firmly. Size is stated for part of the rows, as once, few or many counts, or as a class when the clone is expanded.

D gene: TRBD2; V gene: TRBV19; J gene: TRBJ2-7; clone size: .; CDR3 protein: CASRTSGDSYEQYF; CDR3 DNA: TGTGCCAGCAGGACTAGCGGGGATTCCTACGAGCAGTACTTC
D gene: .; V gene: TRBV27; J gene: TRBJ2-7; clone size: .; CDR3 protein: CASRGDSYEQYF; CDR3 DNA: TGTGCCAGCAGGGGCGACTCCTACGAGCAGTACTTC
D gene: .; V gene: TRBV28; J gene: TRBJ1-2; clone size: .; CDR3 protein: CASSIVLGAGDGYTF; CDR3 DNA: TGTGCCAGCAGTATTGTCCTGGGTGCGGGGGATGGCTACACCTTC
D gene: .; V gene: TRBV7-9; J gene: TRBJ2-1; clone size: .; CDR3 protein: CASSPPGVKNNEQFF; CDR3 DNA: TGTGCCAGCAGCCCACCGGGAGTCAAAAACAATGAGCAGTTCTTC
D gene: TRBD2; V gene: TRBV9; J gene: TRBJ2-1; clone size: .; CDR3 protein: CASTTSGSFYEQFF; CDR3 DNA: TGTGCCAGCACCACTAGCGGGAGTTTCTATGAGCAGTTCTTC
D gene: .; V gene: TRBV10-3; J gene: TRBJ2-5; clone size: .; CDR3 protein: CAIRDGGKETQYF; CDR3 DNA: TGTGCCATCAGGGACGGCGGGAAAGAGACCCAGTACTTC
D gene: TRBD2; V gene: TRBV9; J gene: TRBJ2-1; clone size: .; CDR3 protein: CASSVFAGVGYNEQFF; CDR3 DNA: TGTGCCAGCAGCGTATTCGCGGGGGTAGGGTACAATGAGCAGTTCTTC
D gene: .; V gene: TRBV18; J gene: TRBJ2-2; clone size: .; CDR3 protein: CASSPIPRDKTYTGELFF; CDR3 DNA: TGTGCCAGCTCACCAATACCGAGGGACAAAACTTACACCGGGGAGCTGTTTTTT
D gene: .; V gene: TRBV7-9; J gene: TRBJ1-5; clone size: .; CDR3 protein: CASSQSSGNQPQHF; CDR3 DNA: TGTGCCAGCAGCCAAAGTTCCGGCAATCAGCCCCAGCATTTT
D gene: .; V gene: TRBV27; J gene: TRBJ2-6; clone size: once; CDR3 protein: CASRILAGANVLTF; CDR3 DNA: TGTGCCAGCCGCATTCTGGCTGGGGCCAACGTCCTGACTTTC
D gene: TRBD2; V gene: TRBV7-9; J gene: TRBJ2-7; clone size: once; CDR3 protein: CASSETSGSTYEQYF; CDR3 DNA: TGTGCCAGCAGCGAAACTAGCGGGAGTACGTACGAGCAGTACTTC
D gene: .; V gene: TRBV5-4; J gene: TRBJ2-7; clone size: .; CDR3 protein: CASSSRSSASYEQYF; CDR3 DNA: TGTGCCAGCAGCTCTAGGAGTTCTGCTTCCTACGAGCAGTACTTC
D gene: .; V gene: TRBV5-1; J gene: TRBJ1-1; clone size: .; CDR3 protein: CASSLGGSAEAFF; CDR3 DNA: TGCGCCAGCAGCTTAGGAGGAAGCGCTGAAGCTTTCTTT
D gene: TRBD1; V gene: TRBV5-1; J gene: TRBJ2-7; clone size: once; CDR3 protein: CASSLGQGVMTYEQYF; CDR3 DNA: TGCGCCAGCAGCCTAGGACAGGGGGTGATGACCTACGAGCAGTACTTC
D gene: TRBD1; V gene: TRBV7-9; J gene: TRBJ2-5; clone size: .; CDR3 protein: CASSLPGTGGTETQYF; CDR3 DNA: TGTGCCAGCAGCTTACCCGGGACAGGGGGTACAGAGACCCAGTACTTC
D gene: .; V gene: TRBV4-1; J gene: TRBJ2-2; clone size: .; CDR3 protein: CASKTTGELFF; CDR3 DNA: TGCGCCAGCAAAACCACCGGGGAGCTGTTTTTT
D gene: TRBD2; V gene: TRBV5-1; J gene: TRBJ2-7; clone size: .; CDR3 protein: CASSPPSGSLNPYEQYF; CDR3 DNA: TGCGCCAGCAGCCCGCCTAGCGGGAGTCTTAACCCCTACGAGCAGTACTTC
D gene: .; V gene: TRBV7-8; J gene: TRBJ2-1; clone size: .; CDR3 protein: CASSFDPYNEQFF; CDR3 DNA: TGTGCCAGCAGCTTTGACCCGTACAATGAGCAGTTCTTC
D gene: TRBD2; V gene: TRBV10-3; J gene: TRBJ2-7; clone size: .; CDR3 protein: CAISEKSLAGSYEQYF; CDR3 DNA: TGTGCCATCAGTGAGAAGTCGCTAGCGGGGTCCTACGAGCAGTACTTC
D gene: .; V gene: TRBV5-8; J gene: TRBJ2-1; clone size: .; CDR3 protein: CATFGVERSGLSEDEQFF; CDR3 DNA: TGTGCCACCTTTGGGGTCGAGCGGAGCGGGTTATCTGAGGATGAGCAGTTCTTC
D gene: .; V gene: TRBV7-9; J gene: TRBJ2-4; clone size: .; CDR3 protein: CASSPPVSGVNIQYF; CDR3 DNA: TGTGCCAGCAGCCCCCCGGTGTCAGGGGTTAACATTCAGTACTTC
D gene: TRBD1; V gene: TRBV11-3; J gene: TRBJ2-1; clone size: .; CDR3 protein: CASSSVPGQKNEQFF; CDR3 DNA: TGTGCCAGCAGCTCCGTGCCGGGACAGAAAAATGAGCAGTTCTTC
D gene: TRBD2; V gene: TRBV4-1; J gene: TRBJ2-1; clone size: .; CDR3 protein: CASSQDTPTSGRWGEQFF; CDR3 DNA: TGCGCCAGCAGCCAAGATACTCCGACTAGCGGGAGGTGGGGTGAGCAGTTCTTC
D gene: .; V gene: TRBV4-1; J gene: TRBJ2-1; clone size: .; CDR3 protein: CASSQATGPAYNEQFF; CDR3 DNA: TGCGCCAGCAGCCAGGCTACAGGGCCGGCCTACAATGAGCAGTTCTTC
D gene: .; V gene: TRBV7-9; J gene: TRBJ1-1; clone size: few; CDR3 protein: CASSLVVQSEAFF; CDR3 DNA: TGTGCCAGCAGCCTCGTGGTGCAGAGTGAAGCTTTCTTT
D gene: .; V gene: TRBV7-9; J gene: TRBJ2-7; clone size: .; CDR3 protein: CASSLDTSEQYF; CDR3 DNA: TGTGCCAGCAGCCTGGACACCTCCGAGCAGTACTTC
D gene: TRBD2; V gene: TRBV10-1; J gene: TRBJ2-3; clone size: .; CDR3 protein: CASSDLAGGPGTDTQYF; CDR3 DNA: TGCGCCAGCAGTGACCTAGCGGGGGGGCCCGGCACAGATACGCAGTATTTT
D gene: .; V gene: TRBV27; J gene: TRBJ2-7; clone size: .; CDR3 protein: CAAGVSYEQYF; CDR3 DNA: TGTGCCGCTGGGGTCTCCTACGAGCAGTACTTC
D gene: .; V gene: TRBV5-4; J gene: TRBJ2-7; clone size: .; CDR3 protein: CASSPVNAYEQYF; CDR3 DNA: TGTGCCAGCAGCCCTGTAAATGCCTACGAGCAGTACTTC
D gene: .; V gene: TRBV11-2; J gene: TRBJ2-5; clone size: .; CDR3 protein: CASSFTVETQYF; CDR3 DNA: TGTGCCAGCAGCTTTACCGTAGAGACCCAGTACTTC
D gene: TRBD2; V gene: TRBV27; J gene: TRBJ2-1; clone size: .; CDR3 protein: CASSSGLAGGRDNEQFF; CDR3 DNA: TGTGCCAGCAGTTCGGGACTAGCGGGAGGCAGGGACAATGAGCAGTTCTTC
D gene: TRBD1; V gene: TRBV6-4; J gene: TRBJ1-1; clone size: .; CDR3 protein: CASSRDRGHPEAFF; CDR3 DNA: TGTGCCAGCAGTCGGGACAGGGGGCACCCTGAAGCTTTCTTT
D gene: TRBD1; V gene: TRBV4-1; J gene: TRBJ2-7; clone size: .; CDR3 protein: CASSRILRGQGSNEQYF; CDR3 DNA: TGCGCCAGCAGCCGCATTTTGCGGGGACAGGGTAGTAACGAGCAGTACTTC
D gene: .; V gene: TRBV5-4; J gene: TRBJ2-3; clone size: .; CDR3 protein: CASSLSRGLSTDTQYF; CDR3 DNA: TGTGCCAGCAGCTTGAGCAGGGGTCTTAGCACAGATACGCAGTATTTT
D gene: TRBD2; V gene: TRBV27; J gene: TRBJ2-1; clone size: .; CDR3 protein: CASSLRGRRYNEQFF; CDR3 DNA: TGTGCCAGCAGTTTACGCGGGAGACGCTACAATGAGCAGTTCTTC
D gene: TRBD1; V gene: TRBV15; J gene: TRBJ2-1; clone size: .; CDR3 protein: CATSRRDRYYNEQFF; CDR3 DNA: TGTGCCACCAGCAGACGGGACAGGTATTACAATGAGCAGTTCTTC
D gene: .; V gene: TRBV9; J gene: TRBJ2-7; clone size: .; CDR3 protein: CASSVEMLGKQYF; CDR3 DNA: TGTGCCAGCAGCGTAGAGATGTTGGGTAAGCAGTACTTC
D gene: .; V gene: TRBV14; J gene: TRBJ2-2; clone size: .; CDR3 protein: CASSQGGQKTMNTGELFF; CDR3 DNA: TGTGCCAGCAGCCAAGGTGGGCAGAAAACTATGAACACCGGGGAGCTGTTTTTT
D gene: .; V gene: TRBV2; J gene: TRBJ2-7; clone size: once; CDR3 protein: CATVLGYEQYF; CDR3 DNA: TGTGCCACTGTACTAGGGTACGAGCAGTACTTC
D gene: .; V gene: TRBV2; J gene: TRBJ1-5; clone size: .; CDR3 protein: CASSEVQASNQPQHF; CDR3 DNA: TGTGCCAGCAGTGAAGTACAGGCGAGCAATCAGCCCCAGCATTTT
D gene: .; V gene: TRBV27; J gene: TRBJ2-3; clone size: .; CDR3 protein: CASSLSLVGTDTQYF; CDR3 DNA: TGTGCCAGCAGTTTATCCCTGGTGGGTACAGATACGCAGTATTTT
D gene: .; V gene: TRBV29-1; J gene: TRBJ2-7; clone size: .; CDR3 protein: CSAQARESYEQYF; CDR3 DNA: TGCAGCGCCCAGGCGCGGGAAAGCTACGAGCAGTACTTC
D gene: TRBD1; V gene: TRBV7-8; J gene: TRBJ1-4; clone size: .; CDR3 protein: CASSRQGGTNEKLFF; CDR3 DNA: TGTGCCAGCAGTAGACAGGGGGGCACTAATGAAAAACTGTTTTTT
D gene: TRBD2; V gene: TRBV7-6; J gene: TRBJ2-5; clone size: .; CDR3 protein: CASSGDGYSSGRQETQYF; CDR3 DNA: TGTGCCAGCTCGGGGGACGGGTACTCTAGCGGACGGCAAGAGACCCAGTACTTC
D gene: TRBD1; V gene: TRBV6-6; J gene: TRBJ2-7; clone size: .; CDR3 protein: CASSYTGTGDYEQYF; CDR3 DNA: TGTGCCAGCAGTTATACCGGGACAGGGGACTACGAGCAGTACTTC
D gene: TRBD2; V gene: TRBV7-8; J gene: TRBJ2-1; clone size: .; CDR3 protein: CASSLEIYGTRLYNEQFF; CDR3 DNA: TGTGCCAGCAGCTTAGAGATTTATGGGACTAGGTTATACAATGAGCAGTTCTTC